A single sample gave rise to the 19 T cell receptor beta chains below, sequenced in a study of T cell responses to AZD1222 COVID-19 vaccine. Libraries were prepared by immunoSEQ multiplex PCR; TCRdb keeps only in-frame clonotypes and omits some of them. This table has about 85,000 clones, 88% appearing once. The specimen comprised peripheral blood, sampled on day 0 of AZD1222 vaccination. The receptors originated from an adult in good health.

The rearrangement uses TRBV7-2 and TRBJ1-6; D unresolved. The length of the CDR3 is 13 residues. CDR1 is SGHTA and CDR2 is FQGNSA in the germline V gene. Trimming took off 2 bases at V and 17 bases at J, with 16 bases between the two ends. Here the CDR3 reads CASSLSGGRGVHF. The CDR3 nucleotides are TGTGCCAGCAGCTTATCCGGCGGTCGAGGTGTCCACTTT.

V and J are TRBV2 and TRBJ2-2; D unclear. This CDR3 is 13 amino acids long. The ends were cut back, 7 bases at V and 4 bases at J, with 10 bases in the middle. Germline V gene sequence: CDR1 SNHLY, CDR2 FYNNEI. CDR3 amino acids: CASMKGGTGELFF. The CDR3 DNA reads as TGTGCCAGCATGAAGGGCGGCACCGGGGAGCTGTTTTTT.

Points on this clone: Different DNA sequences within this sample yield the same CDR3. The chain joins TRBV5-4 to TRBJ2-6; no reliable D call. The CDR3 has 15 residues. CDR1 is SGHNT and CDR2 is YYREEE in the germline V gene (reference sequence). V lost 0 bases and J lost 0, with 4 bases in between. CDR3 sequence: CASSLDSSGANVLTF. As DNA, the CDR3 is TGTGCCAGCAGCTTGGACAGCTCTGGGGCCAACGTCCTGACTTTC.

V usage is TRBV6-6 and J usage is TRBJ1-2, with D unresolved. Germline V gene sequence: CDR1 MNHNY, CDR2 SVGAGI (reference sequence). This CDR3 spans 16 amino acids. With 0 bases removed from V and 3 bases from J, the gap between germline ends came to 14 bases. The CDR3 protein is CASSYSQDKFDYGYTF. CDR3 coding DNA: TGTGCCAGCAGTTACTCGCAAGATAAATTCGACTATGGCTACACCTTC.

Here the CDR3 DNA reads TGTGCCAGCAGCTTAGCCCACAGGGATACGCAGTATTTT. As protein: CASSLAHRDTQYF. This sequence joins TRBV11-2 and TRBJ2-3, with a weak D call TRBD1 (5 bases). Between the trimmed V and J ends, which lost 1 base and 6 bases, there was a span of 8 bases. The CDR3 totals 13 residues. The germline CDR1 and CDR2 sequences are SGHAT and FQNNGV.

The chain joins TRBV18 to TRBJ1-5; no clear D. Germline assignment: CDR1 KGHSH and CDR2 LQKENI. Trimming left V 3 bases short and J 6 bases short, with 6 bases between. The CDR3 is 12 residues long. This chain's CDR3 is CASSPPGQPQHF. CDR3 DNA: TGTGCCAGCTCACCCCCGGGTCAGCCCCAGCATTTT.

The chain carries TRBV29-1 and TRBJ1-3; D gene uncertain. Per germline, CDR1 SQVTM and CDR2 ANQGSEA. The germline V and J ends were trimmed by 0 bases and 2 bases, with 2 bases remaining between them. The CDR3 spans 12 residues. The CDR3 reads CSVEDTGNTIYF. The CDR3 coding sequence is TGCAGCGTTGAAGACACTGGAAACACCATATATTTT.

The rearrangement joins TRBV6-1 to TRBJ1-3, with D perhaps matching TRBD1 (5 bases). Between the trimmed V and J ends, which lost 4 bases and 4 bases, there was a span of 26 bases. The CDR3 length is 19 residues. Per the germline V gene, CDR1 is MNHNS and CDR2 is SASEGT. As DNA, the CDR3 is TGTGCCAGCAGTGGGACACGTAGAGCCAATGGGGGGTCCGGAAACACCATATATTTT. As protein: CASSGTRRANGGSGNTIYF.

The rearrangement uses TRBV19 and TRBJ2-1; D may be TRBD1 or TRBD2 (5 bases each). Germline V gives CDR1 LNHDA, CDR2 SQIVND (reference sequence). The CDR3 runs to 21 residues. Trimming pared 5 bases from V and 0 bases from J, leaving 29 bases between. CDR3 in DNA: TGTGCCAGTAGTCGACCACGGACATCCCAAGTAGGGACCCGCTCCTACAATGAGCAGTTCTTC. Residues: CASSRPRTSQVGTRSYNEQFF. The entire variable domain, with the rest obtained from reference TRBV19 and TRBJ2-1, is as follows: DGGITQSPKYLFRKEGQNVTLSCEQNLNHDAMYWYRQDPGQGLRLIYYSQIVNDFQKGDIAEGYSVSREKKESFPLTVTSAQKNPTAFYLCASSRPRTSQVGTRSYNEQFFGPGTRLTVL.

V usage is TRBV9 and J usage is TRBJ2-3, with D possibly TRBD2 on 5 matching bases. The germline V and J ends were trimmed by 4 bases and 8 bases, with 17 bases remaining between them. CDR3 length: 14 amino acids. The germline V gene encodes CDR1 SGDLS and CDR2 YYNGEE. Written as DNA, the CDR3 is TGTGCCAGCAGCCCTCCGCCGGGTGCGGGTACGCAGTATTTT. This gives the protein CASSPPPGAGTQYF.

The V call is TRBV9, the J call TRBJ2-1; 9 bases map to TRBD2. V was pared by 7 bases and J by 10 bases, with 9 bases of the junction left unmatched. Germline V gene lookup returns CDR1 SGDLS and CDR2 YYNGEE. There are 13 residues in the CDR3. The CDR3 region has the DNA TGTGCCAGCGCCCCGGTTAGCGGGGGAGAGCAGTTCTTC. Translated: CASAPVSGGEQFF.

This chain links TRBV19 with TRBJ1-1; possibly TRBD1 for D (6 bases). Per germline, CDR1 LNHDA and CDR2 SQIVND (reference sequence). The V gene lost 6 bases and the J gene lost 2 bases, with 13 bases spanning the gap. This CDR3 is built from 14 residues. The CDR3 nucleotides read TGTGCCAGTAGAAGGGGGGGCTCTAACACTGAAGCTTTCTTT. This gives the protein CASRRGGSNTEAFF.

This clone came up once. The chain employs TRBV7-9 and TRBJ2-7, with TRBD1 matching over 9 bases. Germline V CDR1 and CDR2: SEHNR, FQNEAQ (reference sequence). The CDR3 contains 15 residues. The V segment lost 0 bases and the J segment 5 bases; nucleotides outside the gene matches: 5. The CDR3 bases are TGTGCCAGCAGCTTAGCCGGGACAGGGCCCCACGAGCAGTACTTC. Its protein is CASSLAGTGPHEQYF.

The chain combines TRBV5-1 with TRBJ1-1, with TRBD1 matching 7 bases. CDR1 and CDR2 (germline): SGHRS, YFSETQ. The CDR3 covers 13 residues. Trimming took 4 bases from V and 5 from J; bases not matched to a gene: 5. CDR3 DNA sequence: TGCGCCAGCAGCATACAGGGGAGGACTGAAGCTTTCTTT. Encoded protein: CASSIQGRTEAFF.

This rearrangement joins TRBV5-4 to TRBJ1-3; D is ambiguous. This CDR3 has 14 residues. V was trimmed by 0 bases and J by 5 bases, leaving 9 bases between them. Per the germline V gene, CDR1 is SGHNT and CDR2 is YYREEE (reference sequence). CDR3 sequence reads: CASSLGGSRNTIYF. CDR3 bases: TGTGCCAGCAGCTTGGGTGGCAGTCGAAACACCATATATTTT.

The chain is built from TRBV30 and TRBJ1-5, with 10 bases matching TRBD1. V lost 3 bases to trimming and J lost 3 bases; unmatched junction nucleotides: 5. The CDR3 is 15 residues long. The V gene's germline CDR1 is GTSNPN and CDR2 SVGIG (reference sequence). As DNA, the CDR3 is TGTGCCTGGAGCTCCGGGACAGGGGTCAATCAGCCCCAGCATTTT. This sequence encodes CAWSSGTGVNQPQHF.

The rearrangement uses TRBV21-1 and TRBJ1-1; no DNA check was done on the table's D call, TRBD1. TRBV21-1 is labeled a pseudogene. This CDR3 comprises 13 residues. CDR3 amino acids: CASSKDKNTEAFF. As DNA, the CDR3 is TGTGCCAGCAGTAAGGACAAGAACACTGAAGCTTTCTTT.

This CDR3 is CASSPVTTIGGEQYF. The CDR3 region has the DNA TGTGCCAGCTCACCAGTCACCACGATTGGGGGCGAGCAGTACTTC. V is TRBV18 and J is TRBJ2-7; D possibly uses TRBD1 or TRBD2 (5 bases each). V gave up 2 bases and J gave up 6 bases, with 17 bases separating them. Germline V gene sequence: CDR1 KGHSH, CDR2 LQKENI. The length of the CDR3 is 15 residues.

The chain uses TRBV5-4 and TRBJ2-7, with 9 bases lining up with TRBD1. Germline trimming cut 3 bases from V and 5 bases from J; bases unmatched to any gene: 9. The CDR3 loop spans 15 amino acids. Germline-derived CDR1 and CDR2 are SGHNT and YYREEE (reference sequence). The CDR3 DNA follows: TGTGCCAGCAGCTGGACGGGACAGGGAAAGAACGAGCAGTACTTC. Its protein product is CASSWTGQGKNEQYF.